This T cell receptor (beta chain) was identified during a study of T cell repertoires in cytomegalovirus infection. In this sample, this clonotype turned up a few times. Each CDR3 protein is one row after TCRdb ran MiXCR on the reads. This sample carries some 680,000 distinct CDR3 sequences, approximately 40% of them seen once, and the ten largest clones take about 2.8%. The CDR3 is 14 amino acids. Germline CDR1 SGHDT, CDR2 YYEEEE. J lost 3 bases, V lost 2 bases, and 3 bases had no gene match. The chain couples TRBV5-6 to TRBJ2-7; TRBD1 matches at 9 bases. The sequence came from a human donor in good health (CMV status not recorded). Some clones in this sample may be carry-over from other donors' samples. The sequencing sample was made of PBMCs. CDR3 protein: CASSFRQGDYEQYF. The CDR3 nucleotides are TGTGCCAGCAGCTTTCGACAGGGGGACTACGAGCAGTACTTC. Looking up the rest from reference TRBV5-6 and TRBJ2-7 gives the full variable domain: DAGVTQSPTHLIKTRGQQVTLRCSPKSGHDTVSWYQQALGQGPQFIFQYYEEEERQRGNFPDRFSGHQFPNYSSELNVNALLLGDSALYLCASSFRQGDYEQYFGPGTRLTVT.